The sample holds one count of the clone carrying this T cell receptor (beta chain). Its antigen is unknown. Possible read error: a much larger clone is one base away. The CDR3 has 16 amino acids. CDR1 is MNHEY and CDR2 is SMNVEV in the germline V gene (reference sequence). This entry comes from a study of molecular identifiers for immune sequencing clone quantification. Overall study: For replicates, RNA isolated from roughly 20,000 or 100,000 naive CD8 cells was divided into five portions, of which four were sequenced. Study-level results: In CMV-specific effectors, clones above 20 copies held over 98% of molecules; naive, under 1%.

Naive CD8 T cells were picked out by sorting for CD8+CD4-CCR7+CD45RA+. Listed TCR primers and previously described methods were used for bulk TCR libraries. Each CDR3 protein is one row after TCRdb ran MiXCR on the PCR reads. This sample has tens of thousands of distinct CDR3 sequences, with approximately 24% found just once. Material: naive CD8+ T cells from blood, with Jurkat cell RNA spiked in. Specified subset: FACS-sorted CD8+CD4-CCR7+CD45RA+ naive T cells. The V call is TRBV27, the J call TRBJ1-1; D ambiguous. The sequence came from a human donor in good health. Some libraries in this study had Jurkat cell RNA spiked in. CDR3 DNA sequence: TGTGCCGGCAGTTCGGATCCGACGGCTGCTTTCACTGAAGCTTTCTTT. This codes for CAGSSDPTAAFTEAFF.